Below are 9 T cell receptor beta chains sequenced from a single sample in a study of response to subunit inactivated influenza vaccine. TCRdb independently ran MiXCR on the RT-PCR reads; one entry per CDR3 protein. Among approximately 200,000 distinct CDR3 sequences listed, roughly 14% were seen once. This sample comprised CD8+ T cells sorted from PBMCs, obtained around 5 days after vaccination. The receptors shown here come from a man in his forties or fifties who received an inactivated influenza vaccine.

This clonotype was picked up many times. This chain links TRBV7-2 with TRBJ2-7; 7 nucleotides agree with TRBD2. The CDR3 covers 16 residues. V shed 1 base, J shed 3 bases, and the junction held 9 bases outside the gene matches. Germline lookup yields CDR1 SGHTA and CDR2 FQGNSA. Here the CDR3 reads CASSLGILASGYEQYF. In DNA, the CDR3 is TGTGCCAGCAGCTTAGGCATACTAGCGAGTGGCTACGAGCAGTACTTC.

Only a few counts were recorded for this clonotype. The chain couples TRBV9 to TRBJ1-1, with D hard to call. Trimming stripped 2 bases from V and 1 base from J, with 6 bases between. Germline CDR1 reads SGDLS; CDR2 reads YYNGEE. The CDR3 is 13 residues long. This CDR3 reads CASSVSGNTEAFF. The CDR3 DNA reads TGTGCCAGCAGCGTCTCTGGGAACACTGAAGCTTTCTTT.

This clonotype was picked up a small number of times. The rearrangement joins TRBV4-2 to TRBJ2-7; perhaps TRBD2 as D (5 bases). Trimming stripped 2 bases from V and 6 bases from J, with 20 bases between. The CDR3 consists of 16 residues. Germline CDR1 is LGHNA and CDR2 is YNFKEQ. In DNA, the CDR3 is TGTGCCAGCAGCCAAACCGACTACCAGAAATGGGGCGAGCAGTACTTC. Encoded protein: CASSQTDYQKWGEQYF.

The chain is built from TRBV6-1 and TRBJ2-3; perhaps TRBD1 as D (6 bases). This CDR3 is built from 16 residues. Looked up from germline, CDR1 is MNHNS and CDR2 is SASEGT. Trimming took off 10 bases at V and 5 bases at J, with 25 bases between the two ends. CDR3 sequence (DNA): TGTGCCACCTCCCGAAGACAGGCCCTGGTCGGAGATACGCAGTATTTT. It specifies CATSRRQALVGDTQYF.

The chain combines TRBV9 with TRBJ2-3; 11 nucleotides line up with TRBD1. The junction had 10 bases not matched to a gene; V was cut back by 4 bases and J by 3 bases. CDR1 and CDR2 (germline): SGDLS, YYNGEE. The CDR3 loop spans 17 amino acids. The CDR3 DNA is TGTGCCAGCAGCTTACTAGGGACAGGGGGTTGGACAGATACGCAGTATTTT. It encodes CASSLLGTGGWTDTQYF.

This clonotype was counted at least ten times. The V call is TRBV7-9, the J call TRBJ1-2; the match to TRBD1 covers 7 bases. The V gene end was trimmed by 5 bases and the J gene end by 2 bases; junction bases not matched to a gene: 8. The CDR3 spans 15 residues. CDR1 and CDR2 from the germline V gene are SEHNR and FQNEAQ (reference sequence). CDR3 protein: CASSHSGQPNYGYTF. CDR3 DNA: TGTGCCAGCAGCCACTCGGGACAGCCGAACTATGGCTACACCTTC.

The J gene is TRBJ2-7, the V gene TRBV11-2; D is perhaps TRBD1 (6 bases). The V gene's germline CDR1 is SGHAT and CDR2 FQNNGV. CDR3 length equals 14 residues. The V gene lost 1 base and the J gene lost 3 bases, with 10 bases spanning the gap. The CDR3 loop reads CASSLAQGNYEQYF. In DNA, the CDR3 is TGTGCCAGCAGCTTAGCTCAGGGGAACTACGAGCAGTACTTC.

There are a few counts of this clonotype. This sequence joins TRBV4-2 and TRBJ2-7, with D possibly being TRBD2 (5 bases). Germline lookup yields CDR1 LGHNA and CDR2 YNFKEQ. The V gene lost 0 bases and the J gene lost 2 bases, with 17 bases spanning the gap. The CDR3 spans 17 residues. The chain's CDR3 is CASSQEVGVLGTYEQYF. CDR3 coding DNA: TGTGCCAGCAGCCAAGAGGTCGGGGTGTTGGGAACCTACGAGCAGTACTTC.

This clonotype was detected only a few times. This chain links TRBV20-1 with TRBJ2-2, with D possibly being TRBD1 or TRBD2 (6 bases each). This CDR3 is 13 amino acids long. Trimming left V 4 bases short and J 2 bases short, with 8 bases between. Per the germline V gene, CDR1 is DFQATT and CDR2 is SNEGSKA (reference sequence). Written as DNA, the CDR3 is TGCAGTGCTATCGGGGGCAACACCGGGGAGCTGTTTTTT. Translation: CSAIGGNTGELFF.